A single sample gave rise to the 24 T cell receptor beta chains below, sequenced in a study of shared clonotypes between healthy human individuals. Profiled with immunoSEQ multiplex PCR; TCRdb holds only in-frame clones, not every one. The sample has around 1.6 million clones; nearly 99% are singletons. The sample consisted of naive CD4+ T cells sorted from blood. Described subset: CD45RA+ positively selected. The receptors were sampled from a man aged 25 to 40 in good health.

The genes are TRBV9 and TRBJ2-2; no firm D call. Germline CDR1 SGDLS, CDR2 YYNGEE. Trimming shortened V by 2 bases and J by 7 bases, and 9 bases separated the two germline ends. This CDR3 has 13 amino acids. The CDR3 coding sequence is TGTGCCAGCAGCGTGTGGGGTTACGGGGAGCTGTTTTTT. It specifies CASSVWGYGELFF.

In nucleotides, the CDR3 is TGTGCCAGCAGTTTAAGGGGGGTTCCCGATACGCAGTATTTT. Translating gives CASSLRGVPDTQYF. This rearrangement joins TRBV27 to TRBJ2-3; D is tentatively TRBD1 or TRBD2 (6 bases each). The ends were cut back, 2 bases at V and 6 bases at J, with 12 bases in the middle. The CDR3 has 14 residues. The V gene's germline CDR1 is MNHEY and CDR2 SMNVEV (reference sequence).

V gene TRBV2 combines with J gene TRBJ2-1; 11 bases are shared with TRBD2. Germline CDR1 SNHLY, CDR2 FYNNEI. This CDR3 spans 12 amino acids. The CDR3 region is CAGTSGYNEQFF. In nucleotides, the CDR3 is TGTGCTGGGACTAGCGGCTACAATGAGCAGTTCTTC.

The J gene is TRBJ2-3, the V gene TRBV21-1. TRBV21-1 is a recognized pseudogene. The CDR3 spans 16 residues. The CDR3 DNA is TGTGCCAGCAGCAACCCGGAGTGGCAGGCCACAGATACGCAGTATTTT. It codes for CASSNPEWQATDTQYF.

V and J are TRBV18 and TRBJ2-7, with a possible D match to TRBD1 (6 bases). This CDR3 comprises 15 residues. Germline lookup yields CDR1 KGHSH and CDR2 LQKENI. Trimming took 0 bases from V and 5 from J, leaving 14 bases between them. CDR3 in amino acids: CASSPPARGRDEQYF. CDR3 nucleotide sequence: TGTGCCAGCTCACCACCGGCCAGGGGTAGAGACGAGCAGTACTTC.

CDR3 loop: CASSLYSDEQYF. CDR3 sequence (DNA): TGTGCCAGCAGTTTATACAGCGACGAGCAGTACTTC. The chain links TRBV28 to TRBJ2-7; D is ambiguous. Germline V gene lookup returns CDR1 MDHEN and CDR2 SYDVKM. Trimming removed 1 base at V and 5 bases at J, with 6 bases between. CDR3 size: 12 residues. Based on the CDR3 plus reference TRBV28 and TRBJ2-7, the full variable domain is DVKVTQSSRYLVKRTGEKVFLECVQDMDHENMFWYRQDPGLGLRLIYFSYDVKMKEKGDIPEGYSVSREKKERFSLILESASTNQTSMYLCASSLYSDEQYFGPGTRLTVT.

The CDR3 here is CASSSVSNEQFF. Here the CDR3 DNA reads TGTGCCAGCAGCTCAGTATCCAATGAGCAGTTCTTC. This chain joins TRBV7-9 and TRBJ2-1; D not certain. The CDR3 extends over 12 amino acids. CDR1 is SEHNR, CDR2 FQNEAQ, per germline (reference sequence). Trimming left V 4 bases short and J 6 bases short, with 7 bases between.

The chain carries TRBV10-3 and TRBJ2-5; D is uncertain. Trimming stripped 4 bases from V and 2 bases from J, with 11 bases between. Germline CDR1 ENHRY, CDR2 SYGVKD. This CDR3 region has 14 residues. The CDR3 coding sequence is TGTGCCATCAGTGGAGATAAAGGACAAGAGACCCAGTACTTC. Translation gives CAISGDKGQETQYF.

The J gene is TRBJ1-5, the V gene TRBV28; TRBD1 matches 8 bases. Germline V gene sequence: CDR1 MDHEN, CDR2 SYDVKM. V was clipped by 4 bases and J by 7 bases; unmatched bases: 9. This CDR3 comprises 15 residues. This CDR3 reads CASSSGTGNLQPQHF. CDR3 coding DNA: TGTGCCAGCAGTTCCGGGACAGGTAACTTACAGCCCCAGCATTTT.

This clone appeared once. This rearrangement joins TRBV7-8 to TRBJ2-1; D is possibly TRBD1 or TRBD2 (6 bases each). The CDR3 is 17 amino acids. CDR1 is SGHVS, CDR2 FQNEAQ, per germline. Trimming took off 1 base at V and 0 bases at J, with 13 bases between the two ends. The CDR3 loop reads CASSLEGGRGSYNEQFF. The CDR3 DNA sequence: TGTGCCAGCAGCTTAGAAGGGGGGCGAGGCTCCTACAATGAGCAGTTCTTC.

The genes are TRBV9 and TRBJ2-1, with 8 bases lining up with TRBD2. V shed 0 bases, J shed 7 bases, and the junction held 6 bases outside the gene matches. CDR1 SGDLS and CDR2 YYNGEE come from the germline V gene. The CDR3 covers 15 residues. The CDR3 region is CASSVASGSGNEQFF. The CDR3 DNA is TGTGCCAGCAGCGTAGCAAGCGGGAGTGGTAATGAGCAGTTCTTC.

J is TRBJ2-1 and V is TRBV6-5; TRBD2 matches at 7 bases. Germline V gene data show CDR1 as MNHEY and CDR2 as SVGAGI. The J segment lost 5 bases and the V segment lost 6 bases, leaving 7 bases of the junction unmatched. The CDR3 is 14 residues long. The CDR3 region is CASRGLGVDNEQFF. DNA for the CDR3: TGTGCCAGCAGAGGACTAGGAGTGGACAATGAGCAGTTCTTC.

The chain joins TRBV11-2 to TRBJ2-5; D is ambiguous. Trimming stripped 1 base from V and 5 bases from J, with 8 bases between. This CDR3 is 13 amino acids long. Germline CDR1 reads SGHAT; CDR2 reads FQNNGV. CDR3 amino acids: CASSLGPEETQYF. In nucleotides, the CDR3 is TGTGCCAGCAGCTTAGGACCCGAGGAGACCCAGTACTTC. Full variable domain (outside the CDR3, taken from reference TRBV11-2 and TRBJ2-5): EAGVAQSPRYKIIEKRQSVAFWCNPISGHATLYWYQQILGQGPKLLIQFQNNGVVDDSQLPKDRFSAERLKGVDSTLKIQPAKLEDSAVYLCASSLGPEETQYFGPGTRLLVL.

This chain uses TRBV29-1 with TRBJ2-1; D possibly corresponds to TRBD2 (6 bases). The germline V and J ends were trimmed by 1 base and 0 bases, with 10 bases remaining between them. The germline gives CDR1 SQVTM, CDR2 ANQGSEA. The CDR3 consists of 15 residues. This CDR3 is CSVEAPGDSYNEQFF. The CDR3 DNA is TGCAGCGTTGAAGCCCCGGGAGACTCCTACAATGAGCAGTTCTTC.

The rearrangement uses TRBV27 and TRBJ2-2; D is perhaps TRBD1 (5 bases). Trimming removed 5 bases at V and 7 bases at J, with 8 bases between. CDR3 length: 12 residues. Germline loops: CDR1 MNHEY, CDR2 SMNVEV (reference sequence). The CDR3 loop reads CASSNRGGELFF. The CDR3 nucleotides are TGTGCCAGCAGTAATAGGGGCGGGGAGCTGTTTTTT.

The CDR3, as DNA: TGTGCCAGCAGCGAGGGACACCCACCGTTCATGAACACTGAAGCTTTCTTT. Its protein is CASSEGHPPFMNTEAFF. The chain uses TRBV2 and TRBJ1-1; D perhaps matches TRBD1 (6 bases). The V end was cut by 6 bases, the J end by 0 bases, with 20 bases between. The V gene's germline CDR1 is SNHLY and CDR2 FYNNEI. This CDR3 has 17 amino acids. The full variable domain, rest sourced from reference TRBV2 and TRBJ1-1, is EPEVTQTPSHQVTQMGQEVILRCVPISNHLYFYWYRQILGQKVEFLVSFYNNEISEKSEIFDDQFSVERPDGSNFTLKIRSTKLEDSAMYFCASSEGHPPFMNTEAFFGQGTRLTVV.

This chain connects TRBV7-2 to TRBJ2-7, with 8 bases lining up with TRBD2. V shed 5 bases and J 6 bases; nucleotides not matched to a gene: 15. This CDR3 is built from 16 residues. Germline assignment: CDR1 SGHTA and CDR2 FQGNSA. In nucleotides, the CDR3 is TGTGCCAGCAGCCCCAGGTGGGGACTAGGACCATCCGAGCAGTACTTC. Translated, it gives CASSPRWGLGPSEQYF.

The genes are TRBV4-1 and TRBJ2-2; 7 nucleotides line up with TRBD2. J gave up 3 bases and V 1 base, and 5 bases lay outside the gene matches. Germline CDR1 reads MGHRA; CDR2 reads YSYEKL. This CDR3 comprises 16 residues. This CDR3 reads CASSQVLAVHTGELFF. The DNA for the CDR3 is TGCGCCAGCAGCCAAGTGCTAGCGGTTCACACCGGGGAGCTGTTTTTT.

The chain uses TRBV7-2 and TRBJ2-6; D remains ambiguous. V was pared by 0 bases and J by 0 bases, with 3 bases between. Per germline, CDR1 SGHTA and CDR2 FQGNSA. There are 15 residues in the CDR3. As DNA, the CDR3 is TGTGCCAGCAGCTTAGCGCACTCTGGGGCCAACGTCCTGACTTTC. Translating it yields CASSLAHSGANVLTF.

This chain joins TRBV29-1 and TRBJ2-3, with 8 bases aligning to TRBD2. The CDR3 is 14 residues long. CDR1 is SQVTM and CDR2 is ANQGSEA in the germline V gene. The trim removed 3 bases at V and 4 bases at J, leaving 6 bases unmatched. DNA for the CDR3: TGCAGCGTTGAGCGGGGGGCAGTAGCAGATACGCAGTATTTT. Translating it yields CSVERGAVADTQYF.

The genes are TRBV7-6 and TRBJ2-7; tentative D call: TRBD2 (7 bases). Germline CDR1 and CDR2: SGHVS and FNYEAQ. V was clipped by 0 bases and J by 4 bases, with 13 bases between them. This CDR3 is built from 15 residues. The DNA for the CDR3 is TGTGCCAGCAGCTTAGCGCGGGGGCTTGATTACGAGCAGTACTTC. The encoded protein is CASSLARGLDYEQYF.

The genes are TRBV6-4 and TRBJ2-1, with TRBD2 matching 10 bases. CDR1 is MRHNA, CDR2 SNTAGT, per germline. CDR3 length equals 20 residues. Trimming removed 2 bases from V and 0 bases from J; junction bases left unmatched: 13. This chain's CDR3 is CASSDPRGVSGRISYNEQFF. Written as DNA, the CDR3 is TGTGCCAGCAGTGACCCCCGAGGTGTTAGCGGGAGGATCTCCTACAATGAGCAGTTCTTC.

V gene TRBV6-5 combines with J gene TRBJ2-2; possibly TRBD1 for D (6 bases). Germline values: CDR1 MNHEY, CDR2 SVGAGI. V lost 6 bases, J lost 5 bases, and 13 bases lay in between. This CDR3 comprises 14 residues. CDR3 DNA sequence: TGTGCCAGCAGCTCCGGGACAACAACCGGGGAGCTGTTTTTT. Translating it yields CASSSGTTTGELFF.

The chain links TRBV29-1 to TRBJ2-5; TRBD1 matches 8 bases. V lost 6 bases, J lost 3 bases, and 3 bases stayed unmatched. The V gene's germline CDR1 is SQVTM and CDR2 ANQGSEA. This CDR3 region has 12 residues. The CDR3 is CSVEGQEETQYF. In nucleotides, the CDR3 is TGCAGCGTGGAGGGACAGGAAGAGACCCAGTACTTC.